This TCR beta chain was recorded in a study of cytomegalovirus exposure and HLA in healthy donors (dated by TCRdb to 2015 to 2018). In the study overall: According to a later analysis, the approximately 120 validation repertoires were produced on the same platform as the 700 or so repertoires of the first cohort. A separate validation cohort of 100 to 150 different subjects was used in addition to the approximately 610-subject first cohort. The study combined high-throughput TCR immunosequencing, statistical association of individual TCRs with disease status, and machine learning to predict cytomegalovirus infection status. The study aimed to test whether cataloging public T cell receptors could reveal signatures of past pathogen exposure. What the study reported, not specific to this receptor: It was suggested by the authors that the approach could potentially be generalized to other disease states and immunological phenotypes. A later analysis had no HLA typing for the validation cohort, so co-occurrence there was scored across all 110 or so repertoires. The classifier was reported to diagnose cytomegalovirus status with high specificity and sensitivity in both the original cohort and the validation cohort. In vitro tests confirmed that a few of the cytomegalovirus-associated TCR beta chains recognize cytomegalovirus antigens. Of the cluster scores, roughly 95% were above 0 in a later analysis, which found that TCRs clustered in the first cohort also tended to co-occur in the 95 to 150 validation repertoires. The study gave a list of 150 to 200 TCR beta chains associated with cytomegalovirus. Most TCR sequences were seen in very few donors, while some public TCRs were found in many individuals.

In regard to this clone: The antigen it recognizes is unknown. No much larger clone is present one base from it, and per-base qualities are unavailable.

The donors were included in the validation cohort of approximately 130 subjects, a group kept apart from the approximately 690-subject first cohort. The library was built by means of the immunoSEQ multiplex PCR assay. As for the authors' bioinformatics: To diagnose cytomegalovirus status from the catalog of TCR beta chain sequences, a statistical classification framework was built. TCRdb retrieved this table from immuneACCESS and kept in-frame rearrangements only. Not all clones are present; in checked studies, unresolved V genes account for under half, and no reason is known for the remainder. Clone size and the V and J calls come from that table; the DNA yielded D and trimming. The sample table lists about 140,000 clones, roughly 81% of them with a count of one. The ten top clones hold about 1.5% of the sample. Trimming at the junction amounts to 2 bases on V and 4 bases on J, and the germline ends lie 11 bases apart. The CDR1 and CDR2 encoded by the germline V gene are SGHVS and FNYEAQ. The CDR3, from cysteine to phenylalanine, totals 14 residues. Just CDR3 DNA is preserved here, 42 bases in frame from base 1.

This TCR was recovered from a woman aged 30 to 39 in good health and CMV-seronegative. The sequence links TRBV7-6 to TRBJ1-1; no confident D gene assignment can be made. The specimen was PBMCs. The CDR3 amino acid sequence is: CASSLFQEGTEAFF. The base sequence is TGTGCCAGCAGCTTATTTCAGGAGGGCACTGAAGCTTTCTTT.